This TCR beta chain was profiled in a study of T-cell memory formation after mild COVID-19. The CDR3 totals 14 residues. With V trimmed by 4 bases and J by 7 bases, 10 bases remained unmatched. Germline loops: CDR1 SGHRS, CDR2 YFSETQ. TCRdb passed the 5' RACE reads through MiXCR, listing each CDR3 protein once. Among around 510,000 distinct CDR3 sequences listed, 20% to 25% were seen once. The chain recombines TRBV5-1 with TRBJ2-7; 8 bases fit TRBD1. The receptor comes from an adult woman who had mild COVID-19 (a few samples of this study predate the infection). Cell type and time point are not known. The specimen was PBMCs or a T cell subset sorted from them (not recorded which). CDR3 nucleotides: TGCGCCAGCAGCACGGGACAGGCGATAGTGGAGCAGTACTTC. Its protein is CASSTGQAIVEQYF.